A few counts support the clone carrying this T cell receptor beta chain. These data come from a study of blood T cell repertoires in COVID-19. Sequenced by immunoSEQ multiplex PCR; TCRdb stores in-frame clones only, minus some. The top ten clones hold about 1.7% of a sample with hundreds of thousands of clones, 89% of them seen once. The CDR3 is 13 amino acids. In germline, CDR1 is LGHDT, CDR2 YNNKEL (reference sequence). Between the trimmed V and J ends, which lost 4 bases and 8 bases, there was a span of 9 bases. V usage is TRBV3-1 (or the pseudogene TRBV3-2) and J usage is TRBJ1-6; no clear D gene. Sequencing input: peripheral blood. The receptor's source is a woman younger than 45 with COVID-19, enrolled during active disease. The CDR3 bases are TGTGCCAGCAGCCGGGGAGAAGATTCACCCCTCCACTTT. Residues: CASSRGEDSPLHF.